The clone carrying this TCR beta chain was recorded at least ten times. As yet, its antigen is unknown. The junction had 6 bases not matched to a gene; V was cut back by 7 bases and J by 3 bases. CDR1 is SQVTM, CDR2 ANQGSEA, per germline. CDR3 length: 13 amino acids. TCRdb passed the RT-PCR reads through MiXCR, listing each CDR3 protein once. The data contain about 780,000 distinct CDR3 sequences, around 18% of them singletons. These data originate in a study of response to subunit inactivated influenza vaccine. Regarding the study as a whole: A suggestion made by the authors is that each seasonal influenza vaccination recruits few new T cells.

The chain carries TRBV29-1 and TRBJ2-7, with TRBD1 matching 10 bases. The source material was PBMCs from blood, sampled 4 to 6 days after vaccination. This TCR was sampled from a man over 45 who received an inactivated influenza vaccine. Written as DNA, the CDR3 is TGCAGCGCTGGGACAGGGGATATCTACGAGCAGTACTTC. Residues: CSAGTGDIYEQYF.